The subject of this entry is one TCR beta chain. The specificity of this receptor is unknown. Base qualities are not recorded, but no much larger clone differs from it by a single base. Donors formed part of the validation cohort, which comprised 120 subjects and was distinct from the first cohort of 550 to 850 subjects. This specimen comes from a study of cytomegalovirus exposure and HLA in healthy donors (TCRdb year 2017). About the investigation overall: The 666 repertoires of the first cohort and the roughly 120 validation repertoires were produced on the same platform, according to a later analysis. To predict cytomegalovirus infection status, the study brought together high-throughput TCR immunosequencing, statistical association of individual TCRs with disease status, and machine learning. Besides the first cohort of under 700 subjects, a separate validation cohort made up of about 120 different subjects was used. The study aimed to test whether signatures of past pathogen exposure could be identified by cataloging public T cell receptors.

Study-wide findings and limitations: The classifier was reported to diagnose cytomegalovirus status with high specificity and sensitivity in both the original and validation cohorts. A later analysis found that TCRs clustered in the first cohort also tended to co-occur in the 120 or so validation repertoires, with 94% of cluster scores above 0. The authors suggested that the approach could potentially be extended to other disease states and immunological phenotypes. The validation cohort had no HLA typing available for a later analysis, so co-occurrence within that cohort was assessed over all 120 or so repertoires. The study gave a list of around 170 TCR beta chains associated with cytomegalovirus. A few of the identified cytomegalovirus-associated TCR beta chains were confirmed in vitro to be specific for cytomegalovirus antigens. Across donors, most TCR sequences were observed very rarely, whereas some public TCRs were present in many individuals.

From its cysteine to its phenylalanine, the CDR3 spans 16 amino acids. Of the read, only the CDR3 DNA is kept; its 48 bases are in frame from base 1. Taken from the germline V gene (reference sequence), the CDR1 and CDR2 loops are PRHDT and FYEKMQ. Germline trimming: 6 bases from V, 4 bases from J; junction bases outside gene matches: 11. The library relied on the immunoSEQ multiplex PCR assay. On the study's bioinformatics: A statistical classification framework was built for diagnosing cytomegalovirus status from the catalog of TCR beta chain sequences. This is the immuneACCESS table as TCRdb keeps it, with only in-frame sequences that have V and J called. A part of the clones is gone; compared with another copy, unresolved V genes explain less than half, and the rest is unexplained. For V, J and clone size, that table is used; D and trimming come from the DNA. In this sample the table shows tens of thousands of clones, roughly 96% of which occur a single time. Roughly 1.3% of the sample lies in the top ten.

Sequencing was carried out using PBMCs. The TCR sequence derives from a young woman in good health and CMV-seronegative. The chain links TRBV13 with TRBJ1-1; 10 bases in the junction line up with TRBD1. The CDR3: CASRLGTGAMGTEAFF. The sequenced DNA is TGTGCCAGCAGACTCGGGACAGGGGCTATGGGCACTGAAGCTTTCTTT.